These T cell receptor beta chains were read from a single sample in a study of shared clonotypes between healthy human individuals. Libraries were prepared by immunoSEQ multiplex PCR; TCRdb keeps only in-frame clonotypes and omits some of them. The data show over 400,000 clones, about 84% seen once. The sample taken for sequencing was PBMCs. The receptors were gathered from a middle-aged woman in good health. Some clones in this sample may be carry-over from other donors' samples. CDR3s include the opening cysteine and the closing phenylalanine or tryptophan. A D gene is named only where the DNA matches it firmly. Not every row has a clone size; where given, it reads once, few, many or a size class.

size: .; J: TRBJ2-3; D: .; V: TRBV11-2; DNA: TGTGCCAGCAGCTTAACCCGCACAGATACGCAGTATTTT; CDR3: CASSLTRTDTQYF
size: .; J: TRBJ2-4; D: TRBD1; V: TRBV29-1; DNA: TGCAGCGTTGAAGGGGACAGGGGGGACATTCAGTACTTC; CDR3: CSVEGDRGDIQYF
size: .; J: TRBJ2-2; D: TRBD1; V: TRBV5-1; DNA: TGCGCCAGCAGCACAGGACAGGGAGCGAACACCGGGGAGCTGTTTTTT; CDR3: CASSTGQGANTGELFF
size: many; J: TRBJ2-1; D: .; V: TRBV30; DNA: TGTGCCTGGAGTCAGGGGCCCAATGAGCAGTTCTTC; CDR3: CAWSQGPNEQFF
size: many; J: TRBJ1-2; D: .; V: TRBV15; DNA: TGTGCCACCAGCAGACCCGAGGAGGGAAACTATGGCTACACCTTC; CDR3: CATSRPEEGNYGYTF
size: .; J: TRBJ1-5; D: .; V: TRBV7-9; DNA: TGTGCCAGCAGCTTAGGCGGGGCAGCGAATCAGCCCCAGCATTTT; CDR3: CASSLGGAANQPQHF
size: .; J: TRBJ2-2; D: TRBD1; V: TRBV5-1; DNA: TGCGCCAGCAGCTTGGCCGCAGGGGGCAGTACCGGGGAGCTGTTTTTT; CDR3: CASSLAAGGSTGELFF
size: .; J: TRBJ1-1; D: .; V: TRBV6-5; DNA: TGTGCCAGCAGTTACTCGAGGACCCCGCCCGGGACTGAAGCTTTCTTT; CDR3: CASSYSRTPPGTEAFF
size: .; J: TRBJ2-7; D: .; V: TRBV21-1; DNA: TGTGCCAGCAGCAAAGAGTCGCCGGTGAGGGTGTACTTC; CDR3: CASSKESPVRVYF
size: .; J: TRBJ1-2; D: .; V: TRBV7-9; DNA: TGTGCCAGCAGCCCCGAGGGAGCGGCTGGCTACACCTTC; CDR3: CASSPEGAAGYTF
size: .; J: TRBJ2-7; D: TRBD2; V: TRBV28; DNA: TGTGCCAGCAGTCCGATCAGACTAGCGGGAGAATTTTTTTCTCCCTACGAGCAGTACTTC; CDR3: CASSPIRLAGEFFSPYEQYF
size: .; J: TRBJ2-3; D: TRBD1; V: TRBV4-1; DNA: TGCGCCAGCAGCCAAGACCCAGGGGGCGGGGGCACAGATACGCAGTATTTT; CDR3: CASSQDPGGGGTDTQYF
size: .; J: TRBJ1-4; D: TRBD1; V: TRBV7-6; DNA: TGTGCCAGCAGCTTAGAGGGACAGGGGAATGAAAAACTGTTTTTT; CDR3: CASSLEGQGNEKLFF
size: .; J: TRBJ2-7; D: .; V: TRBV6-7; DNA: TGTGCCAGCGCCCCTCGGCAGCCACCTAAGCTCTACGAGCAGTACTTC; CDR3: CASAPRQPPKLYEQYF
size: once; J: TRBJ1-3; D: TRBD1; V: TRBV10-3; DNA: TGTGCCATCAGTTCAGGGGGCCTTGGAAACACCATATATTTT; CDR3: CAISSGGLGNTIYF
size: .; J: TRBJ2-1; D: TRBD2; V: TRBV30; DNA: TGTGCCTGGACTAGCGGATCCTACAATGAGCAGTTCTTC; CDR3: CAWTSGSYNEQFF
size: .; J: TRBJ2-5; D: TRBD2; V: TRBV7-2; DNA: TGTGCCAGCAGCTTAGACGGACTAGCGGGGACCCAGTACTTC; CDR3: CASSLDGLAGTQYF
size: .; J: TRBJ2-1; D: TRBD2; V: TRBV7-9; DNA: TGTGCCAGCAGCCACCCTAGCGGGAGGGCCTACAATGAGCAGTTCTTC; CDR3: CASSHPSGRAYNEQFF
size: few; J: TRBJ2-1; D: TRBD1; V: TRBV5-1; DNA: TGCGCCAGCAGCTTATCCAGGGGGTTGGTCGATGAGCAGTTCTTC; CDR3: CASSLSRGLVDEQFF
size: many; J: TRBJ2-4; D: .; V: TRBV6-5; DNA: TGTGCCAGCTCGGGAGCCAAAAACATTCAGTACTTC; CDR3: CASSGAKNIQYF
size: few; J: TRBJ2-1; D: .; V: TRBV18; DNA: TGTGCCAGCTCACCACCTGGCGGGCCTGAGCAGTTCTTC; CDR3: CASSPPGGPEQFF
size: once; J: TRBJ1-4; D: TRBD1; V: TRBV5-1; DNA: TGCGCCAGCAGCTGGGGGGACAGGGATAATGAAAAACTGTTTTTT; CDR3: CASSWGDRDNEKLFF
size: .; J: TRBJ1-2; D: .; V: TRBV6-1; DNA: TGTGCCAGCAGTGAAGCGTTGGTCTCGGGCTACACCTTC; CDR3: CASSEALVSGYTF
size: .; J: TRBJ2-7; D: .; V: TRBV6-1; DNA: TGTGCCAGCAGAAGGACAGCTGCAGACTACGAGCAGTACTTC; CDR3: CASRRTAADYEQYF
size: few; J: TRBJ2-3; D: .; V: TRBV4-2; DNA: TGTGCCAGCAGCCAAGAGTCGCGGTCCACAGATACGCAGTATTTT; CDR3: CASSQESRSTDTQYF
size: many; J: TRBJ2-3; D: TRBD2; V: TRBV7-3; DNA: TGTGCCAGCAGCCTTAGCGGGAGTAGGACAGATACGCAGTATTTT; CDR3: CASSLSGSRTDTQYF
size: once; J: TRBJ1-2; D: .; V: TRBV2; DNA: TGTGCCAGCAGTTTACAGGAGAACTATGGCTACACCTTC; CDR3: CASSLQENYGYTF
size: .; J: TRBJ2-1; D: TRBD1; V: TRBV7-2; DNA: TGTGCCAGCAGAAACGGACAGGGTGACCATGAGCAGTTCTTC; CDR3: CASRNGQGDHEQFF
size: .; J: TRBJ2-7; D: TRBD1; V: TRBV29-1; DNA: TGCAGCGTTGGGGACAGGGGACTCGAGCAGTACTTC; CDR3: CSVGDRGLEQYF
size: few; J: TRBJ1-2; D: TRBD1; V: TRBV6-5; DNA: TGTGCCAGCAGTAAGAACAGGGGGCAAGGCTACACCTTC; CDR3: CASSKNRGQGYTF
size: .; J: TRBJ2-7; D: TRBD1; V: TRBV5-1; DNA: TGCGCCAGCAGCTTCCTCGACAGGGGGCGGGAGCAGTACTTC; CDR3: CASSFLDRGREQYF
size: .; J: TRBJ1-2; D: .; V: TRBV5-6; DNA: TGTGCCAGCGGGGCCTACCCGGACAGAAACTATGGCTACACCTTC; CDR3: CASGAYPDRNYGYTF
size: .; J: TRBJ2-7; D: .; V: TRBV28; DNA: TGTGCCAGCAGTTTACAGGGGCCGGGCTACGAGCAGTACTTC; CDR3: CASSLQGPGYEQYF
size: .; J: TRBJ1-2; D: .; V: TRBV27; DNA: TGTGCCAGCAGTGACAGCCGGCTCGGGGGTGGCTACACCTTC; CDR3: CASSDSRLGGGYTF
size: .; J: TRBJ1-2; D: TRBD1; V: TRBV4-1; DNA: TGCGCCAGCAGCCCCCTCGGCAGGGACAGGAAACTAAACTATGGCTACACCTTC; CDR3: CASSPLGRDRKLNYGYTF
size: .; J: TRBJ2-7; D: .; V: TRBV19; DNA: TGTGCCAGTAGTCTGGGGACGCGGGTAAGAGCTTCGAGGCAGTACTTC; CDR3: CASSLGTRVRASRQYF
size: .; J: TRBJ2-5; D: TRBD1; V: TRBV7-9; DNA: TGTGCCAGCGGCTACACACAGGGGTTGACCCAGTACTTC; CDR3: CASGYTQGLTQYF
size: .; J: TRBJ1-4; D: .; V: TRBV7-2; DNA: TGTGCCAGCAGCTTAGTTGCCGGATCTAATGAAAAACTGTTTTTT; CDR3: CASSLVAGSNEKLFF
size: .; J: TRBJ2-7; D: TRBD2; V: TRBV2; DNA: TGTGCCGGGAGGGACTACTCCTACGAGCAGTACTTC; CDR3: CAGRDYSYEQYF
size: .; J: TRBJ2-1; D: TRBD2; V: TRBV7-9; DNA: TGTGCCAGCAGCTTGACTAGCGGAGACAGTGAGCAGTTCTTC; CDR3: CASSLTSGDSEQFF
size: few; J: TRBJ2-1; D: .; V: TRBV5-6; DNA: TGTGCCAGCAGCTTGGGACTAGCCTACAATGAGCAGTTCTTC; CDR3: CASSLGLAYNEQFF
size: .; J: TRBJ1-2; D: TRBD1; V: TRBV11-2; DNA: TGTGCCAGCAGCTTGTGGGACAGCCAAATCTATGGCTACACCTTC; CDR3: CASSLWDSQIYGYTF
size: .; J: TRBJ1-5; D: TRBD1; V: TRBV18; DNA: TGTGCCAGCTCACAACGGACAGGGGTCAATCAGCCCCAGCATTTT; CDR3: CASSQRTGVNQPQHF
size: .; J: TRBJ2-5; D: TRBD1; V: TRBV2; DNA: TGTGCCAGCAGTTGGACAGGGGGCCAAGAGACCCAGTACTTC; CDR3: CASSWTGGQETQYF
size: .; J: TRBJ1-5; D: .; V: TRBV2; DNA: TGTGCCAGCCGCGGTGAAAACAATCAGCCCCAGCATTTT; CDR3: CASRGENNQPQHF
size: few; J: TRBJ1-2; D: .; V: TRBV4-2; DNA: TGTGCCAGCAGCCAAGACTCGGACTATGGCTACACCTTC; CDR3: CASSQDSDYGYTF
size: once; J: TRBJ2-7; D: TRBD2; V: TRBV4-2; DNA: TGTGCCAGCAGCCCCGGGACTAGCGGGAACAACCCGAACCCAACCTCCTACGAGCAGTACTTC; CDR3: CASSPGTSGNNPNPTSYEQYF
size: .; J: TRBJ1-5; D: .; V: TRBV7-2; DNA: TGTGCCAGCAGCGCTCAGGGGTTCGGGGGGCCCCAGCATTTT; CDR3: CASSAQGFGGPQHF
size: .; J: TRBJ1-5; D: .; V: TRBV13; DNA: TGTGCCAGCAGCCATGGGGACGGGAGGGCCCAGCCCCAGCATTTT; CDR3: CASSHGDGRAQPQHF
size: many; J: TRBJ2-1; D: .; V: TRBV7-6; DNA: TGTGCCAGCAGCTTAGAGGACAGCACCAATGAGCAGTTCTTC; CDR3: CASSLEDSTNEQFF
size: .; J: TRBJ1-2; D: .; V: TRBV15; DNA: TGTGCCACCAGCAGAGATCGCGGCAGGGATGAGGGCTACACCTTC; CDR3: CATSRDRGRDEGYTF
size: .; J: TRBJ2-7; D: TRBD2; V: TRBV5-4; DNA: TGTGCCAGCAGCCGCGGGACTAGCGGGAGCTCCTACGAGCAGTACTTC; CDR3: CASSRGTSGSSYEQYF